This T cell receptor beta chain was sequenced for a study of STAT5B mutations in CD4+ large granular lymphocyte leukemia. Overall study: Among healthy controls, a particular HLA allele went with more CDR3 'QG' motifs. Study-wide findings and caveats: Main leukemic clonotypes were patient-specific, but 20% to 25% appeared at low frequency elsewhere.

This clone appeared once. The antigen remains undetermined. The ends were cut back, 4 bases at V and 0 bases at J, with 4 bases in the middle. Germline lookup yields CDR1 ENHRY and CDR2 SYGVKD. The CDR3 consists of 14 residues. Authors' data handling: A productive frequency of 2.59 x 10-5 was the lowest detectable. Using immunoSEQ multiplex PCR, the repertoire was profiled, and TCRdb retains in-frame clones only, with some absent. V and J calls and clone size are copied from that table; D and trimming were computed from the DNA. The data show around 34,000 clones, around four fifths seen once. The sample consisted of CD4+ T cells from blood buffy coats. The clonotype originates from a human donor in good health. The chain joins TRBV10-3 to TRBJ2-6; D gene ambiguous. The CDR3 is CAISVGSGANVLTF. CDR3 coding DNA: TGTGCCATCAGTGTTGGCTCTGGGGCCAACGTCCTGACTTTC.